A selection of T cell receptor beta chains follows, all from one sample in a study of metastatic and nonmetastatic thyroid tumors. MiXCR re-clonotyped the PCR reads for TCRdb. The table shows roughly 58,000 clones, with approximately 4.1% occurring only once. The sample taken for sequencing was blood. Receptor source: a female donor with papillary thyroid cancer or a benign thyroid nodule (not recorded which). Some clones in this sample may be carry-over from other donors' samples. Both conserved end residues are part of each CDR3. The D gene is left open where the match is weak. Size is omitted from some rows. Given values are once, few, many or a class for expanded clones.

abundance	j_gene	v_gene	d_gene	CDR3nt	CDR3aa
few	TRBJ1-2	TRBV19	NA	TGTGCCAGTAGGGCGACGGATTCCTATGGCTACACCTTC	CASRATDSYGYTF
many	TRBJ1-4	TRBV19	NA	TGTGCCAGTAGTATAGGGGGGACGGCTTTTGAAAAACTGTTTTTT	CASSIGGTAFEKLFF
few	TRBJ2-2	TRBV6-1	TRBD1	TGTGCCAGCAAAATACAGGGGTGGAACACCGGGGAGCTGTTTTTT	CASKIQGWNTGELFF
few	TRBJ2-2	TRBV5-4	NA	TGTGCCAGCAGCTTACCAGGGACCGCCGACACCGGGGAGCTGTTTTTT	CASSLPGTADTGELFF
many	TRBJ1-5	TRBV20-1	NA	TGCAGTGCTAGGGATGGTACAGGGTTGGGCAATCAGCCCCAGCATTTT	CSARDGTGLGNQPQHF
many	TRBJ1-1	TRBV9	NA	TGTGCCAGCAGCGTAGCGGCCGACACTGAAGCTTTCTTT	CASSVAADTEAFF
NA	TRBJ2-2	TRBV20-1	TRBD1	TGCAGTGCTAGACGCGACAGGGTGAACACCGGGGAGCTGTTTTTT	CSARRDRVNTGELFF
many	TRBJ2-1	TRBV7-9	NA	TGTGCCAGCAGCTTACTAGCCTCCCATGAGCAGTTCTTC	CASSLLASHEQFF
NA	TRBJ2-7	TRBV12-3/TRBV12-4	NA	TGTGCCAGTAGTTTAGCACAGGGCAACCCCTACGAGCAGTACTTC	CASSLAQGNPYEQYF
many	TRBJ2-4	TRBV20-1	NA	TGCAGTGCTAGAAGACGGGGTTCCAAAAACATTCAGTACTTC	CSARRRGSKNIQYF
many	TRBJ2-7	TRBV13	TRBD1	TGTGCCAGCAGCCCCAACCGGGACAGGGGCGCAAGCTCCTACGAGCAGTACTTC	CASSPNRDRGASSYEQYF
NA	TRBJ1-1	TRBV9	TRBD1	TGTGCCAGCAGCGTCCGGACAGGTGGAGAAGCTTTCTTT	CASSVRTGGEAFF
many	TRBJ1-5	TRBV4-2	NA	TGTGCCAGCAGCCAAGATCAAAGCAATCAGCCCCAGCATTTT	CASSQDQSNQPQHF
NA	TRBJ2-1	TRBV6-2/TRBV6-3	TRBD2	TGTGCCAGCAGTCCGGCGGGAGGTGTTTACAATGAGCAGTTCTTC	CASSPAGGVYNEQFF
many	TRBJ1-6	TRBV7-9	NA	TGTGCCAGCAGCTTACTGGGGGCCCTTAATTCACCCCTCCACTTT	CASSLLGALNSPLHF
NA	TRBJ2-3	TRBV6-1	NA	TGTGCCAGCAGTGAAGCGGACGGGGCCACAGATACGCAGTATTTT	CASSEADGATDTQYF
NA	TRBJ2-6	TRBV11-3	NA	TGTGCCAGCAGCTTAGGGTCCCAGCAAATTGCCAACGTCCTGACTTTC	CASSLGSQQIANVLTF
once	TRBJ1-5	TRBV7-9	TRBD1	TGTGCCAGCAGTAGGGGGACAGGGGGCTTTGAGCCCCAGCATTTC	CASSRGTGGFEPQHF
many	TRBJ2-7	TRBV7-8	TRBD1	TGTGCCAGCAGCTTAGCGGGGGGACAGGGGAGAGGCTACGAGCAGTACTTC	CASSLAGGQGRGYEQYF
few	TRBJ2-7	TRBV20-1	TRBD1	TGCAGTGCTGACAGGGGGCGGGGGGCTAGGGAGCAGTACTTC	CSADRGRGAREQYF
many	TRBJ2-3	TRBV19	TRBD2	TGTGCCAGTAGTGTACGGGAGGGCCAGACAGATACGCAGTATTTT	CASSVREGQTDTQYF
many	TRBJ2-5	TRBV5-1	NA	TGCGCCAGCAGTGGAGCGATCCAAGAGACCCAGTACTTC	CASSGAIQETQYF
many	TRBJ1-2	TRBV18	NA	TGTGCCAGCTCAGGCGGGGGATCAGGCTACACCTTC	CASSGGGSGYTF
NA	TRBJ1-6	TRBV19	NA	TGTGCCAGTAACTATCCGGTGCGCGATAATTCACCCCTCCACTTT	CASNYPVRDNSPLHF
few	TRBJ2-7	TRBV6-1	NA	TGTGCCAGCAGTGAAACGGCCAGTTCCTCCTACGAGCAGTACTTC	CASSETASSSYEQYF
many	TRBJ1-1	TRBV6-5	NA	TGTGCCAGCAGTTACACCCAGCCTATGAACACTGAAGCTTTCTTT	CASSYTQPMNTEAFF
many	TRBJ2-5	TRBV20-1	TRBD2	TGCAGTGCTAGTAATGCCGCTAGCGGGAGGTTGGAGACCCAGTACTTC	CSASNAASGRLETQYF
many	TRBJ1-4	TRBV2	NA	TGTGCCAGCAGTCTAACAACTCAACTGTTTTTT	CASSLTTQLFF
many	TRBJ1-6	TRBV9	NA	TGTGCCAGCAGCCTGGCATCAGACTCACCCCTCCACTTT	CASSLASDSPLHF
few	TRBJ2-1	TRBV6-1	NA	TGTGCTAGCAGTGAAGCGCTGTGGAAGGGCCCGTACAATGAGCAGTTCTTC	CASSEALWKGPYNEQFF
many	TRBJ2-3	TRBV28	TRBD1	TGTGCCAGCTGGGACAGGGGGGCCACAGATACGCAGTATTTT	CASWDRGATDTQYF
NA	TRBJ1-2	TRBV24-1	NA	TGTGCCACCAGTGATTTTGGGGACATCCTTAACTATTGCTACACCTTC	CATSDFGDILNYCYTF
many	TRBJ2-3	TRBV9	TRBD2	TGTGCCAGCAGCGTAGCCCCAACTAGCGGAAGCACAGATACGCAGTATTTT	CASSVAPTSGSTDTQYF